The following is a T cell receptor (beta chain) sequence with its context. Antigen: not known. The study sampled nominally healthy donors, though unrecorded immune exposures were likely. These data originate in a study of cytomegalovirus exposure and HLA in healthy donors. PCR employed 60 Vbeta and 13 Jbeta primers. The assay was immunoSEQ multiplex PCR, and TCRdb's table has in-frame clones only and misses some. The profile shows about 200,000 clones, approximately 78% of them singletons. The study's findings and limits: In an earlier analysis, most TCR beta V segments were productive about 87% or about 30% of the time. Specific recognition of CMV antigens was confirmed in vitro for three chains (all CMV-associated).

Germline CDR1 reads LNHDA; CDR2 reads SQIVND (reference sequence). Trimming took off 4 bases at V and 4 bases at J, with 9 bases between the two ends. The CDR3 covers 13 residues. This clonotype originated in a woman in her forties or fifties in good health and CMV-seropositive. The sequencing sample was made of PBMCs. The chain recombines TRBV19 with TRBJ2-3; D unresolved. This CDR3 is CASSTPEADTQYF. CDR3 sequence (DNA): TGTGCCAGTAGTACCCCTGAGGCAGATACGCAGTATTTT. Full variable domain (rest looked up from reference TRBV19 and TRBJ2-3): DGGITQSPKYLFRKEGQNVTLSCEQNLNHDAMYWYRQDPGQGLRLIYYSQIVNDFQKGDIAEGYSVSREKKESFPLTVTSAQKNPTAFYLCASSTPEADTQYFGPGTRLTVL.